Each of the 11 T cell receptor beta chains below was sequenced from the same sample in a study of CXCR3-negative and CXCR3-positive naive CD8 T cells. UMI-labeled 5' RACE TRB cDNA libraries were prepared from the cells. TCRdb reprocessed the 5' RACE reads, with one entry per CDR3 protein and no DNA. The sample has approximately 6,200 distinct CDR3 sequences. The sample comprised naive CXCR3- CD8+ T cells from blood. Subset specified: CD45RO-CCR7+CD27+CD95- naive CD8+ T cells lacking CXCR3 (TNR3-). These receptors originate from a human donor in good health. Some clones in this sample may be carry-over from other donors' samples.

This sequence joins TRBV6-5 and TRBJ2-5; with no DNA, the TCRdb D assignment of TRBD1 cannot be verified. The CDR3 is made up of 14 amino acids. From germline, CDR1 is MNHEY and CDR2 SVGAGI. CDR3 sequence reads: CASSSYSGAETQYF.

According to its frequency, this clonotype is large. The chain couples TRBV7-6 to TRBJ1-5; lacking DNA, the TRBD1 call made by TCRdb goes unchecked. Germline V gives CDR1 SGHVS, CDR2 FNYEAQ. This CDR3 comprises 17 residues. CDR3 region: CASSLRRGTGGYQPQHF.

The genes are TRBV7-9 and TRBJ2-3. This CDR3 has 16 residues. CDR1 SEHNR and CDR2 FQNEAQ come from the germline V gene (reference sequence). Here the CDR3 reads CASSLALTASTDTQYF.

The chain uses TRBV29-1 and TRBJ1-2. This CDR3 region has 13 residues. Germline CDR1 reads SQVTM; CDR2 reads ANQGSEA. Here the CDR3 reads CSVDGGSGYGYTF.

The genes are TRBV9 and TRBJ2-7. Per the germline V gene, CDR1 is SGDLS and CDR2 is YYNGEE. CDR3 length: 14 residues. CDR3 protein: CASSVGQASYEQYF.

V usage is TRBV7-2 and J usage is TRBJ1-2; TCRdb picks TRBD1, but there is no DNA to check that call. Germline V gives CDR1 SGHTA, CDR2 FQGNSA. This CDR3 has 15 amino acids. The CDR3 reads CASSTRDRGPYGYTF. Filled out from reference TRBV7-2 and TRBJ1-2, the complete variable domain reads GAGVSQSPSNKVTEKGKDVELRCDPISGHTALYWYRQSLGQGLEFLIYFQGNSAPDKSGLPSDRFSAERTGGSVSTLTIQRTQQEDSAVYLCASSTRDRGPYGYTFGSGTRLTVV.

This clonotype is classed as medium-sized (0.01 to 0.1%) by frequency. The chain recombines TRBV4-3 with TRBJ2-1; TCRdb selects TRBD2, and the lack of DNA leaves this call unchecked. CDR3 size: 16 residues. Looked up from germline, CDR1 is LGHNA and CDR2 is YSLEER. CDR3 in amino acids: CASSQEVQRERHEQFF.

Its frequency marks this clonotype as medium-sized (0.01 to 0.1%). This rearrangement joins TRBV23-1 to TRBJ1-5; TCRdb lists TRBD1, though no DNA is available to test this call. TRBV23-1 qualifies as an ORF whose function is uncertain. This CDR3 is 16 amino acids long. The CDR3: CASDDSGTGVNQPQHF.

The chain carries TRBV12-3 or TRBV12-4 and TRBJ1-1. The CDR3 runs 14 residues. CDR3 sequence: CASSKVYQNTEAFF.

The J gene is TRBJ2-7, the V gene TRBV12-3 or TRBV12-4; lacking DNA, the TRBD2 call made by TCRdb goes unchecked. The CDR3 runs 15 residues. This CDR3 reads CASSLGQGLGEEQYF.

This chain's CDR3 is CAWSPFRFGSVTDTQYF. This sequence joins TRBV30 and TRBJ2-3; the D gene TCRdb calls, TRBD2, cannot be checked with no DNA. This CDR3 spans 17 amino acids. CDR1 and CDR2 (germline): GTSNPN, SVGIG (reference sequence).